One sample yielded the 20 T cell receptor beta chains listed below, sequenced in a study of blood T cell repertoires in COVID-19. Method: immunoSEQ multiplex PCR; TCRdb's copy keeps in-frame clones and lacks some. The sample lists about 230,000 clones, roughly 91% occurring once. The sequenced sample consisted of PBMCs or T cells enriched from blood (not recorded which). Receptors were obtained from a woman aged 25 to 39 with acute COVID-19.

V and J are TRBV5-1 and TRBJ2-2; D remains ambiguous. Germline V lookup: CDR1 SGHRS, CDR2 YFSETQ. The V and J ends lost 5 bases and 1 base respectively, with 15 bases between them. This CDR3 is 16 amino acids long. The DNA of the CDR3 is TGCGCCAGCAGTTTTACTACGACCCGGAACACCGGGGAGCTGTTTTTT. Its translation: CASSFTTTRNTGELFF.

CDR3: CASSLARSRGDSPLHF. CDR3 sequence (DNA): TGTGCCAGCAGCTTAGCGAGGAGCAGGGGAGATTCACCCCTCCACTTT. The genes are TRBV7-9 and TRBJ1-6; TRBD1 is a possible D gene (6 bases). This CDR3 spans 16 amino acids. Germline CDR1 is SEHNR and CDR2 is FQNEAQ (reference sequence). The V gene lost 0 bases and the J gene lost 8 bases, with 14 bases spanning the gap.

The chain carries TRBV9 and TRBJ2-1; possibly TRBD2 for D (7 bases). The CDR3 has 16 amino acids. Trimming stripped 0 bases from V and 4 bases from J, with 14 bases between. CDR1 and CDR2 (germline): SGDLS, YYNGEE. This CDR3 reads CASSVGWRGPYNEQFF. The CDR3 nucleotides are TGTGCCAGCAGCGTAGGCTGGCGGGGGCCTTACAATGAGCAGTTCTTC.

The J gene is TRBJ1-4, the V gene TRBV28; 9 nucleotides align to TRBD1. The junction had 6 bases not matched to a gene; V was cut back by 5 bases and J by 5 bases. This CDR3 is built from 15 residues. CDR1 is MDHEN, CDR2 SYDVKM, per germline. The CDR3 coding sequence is TGTGCCAGCAGTCCAGGACAGGGGACAAATGAAAAACTGTTTTTT. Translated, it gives CASSPGQGTNEKLFF.

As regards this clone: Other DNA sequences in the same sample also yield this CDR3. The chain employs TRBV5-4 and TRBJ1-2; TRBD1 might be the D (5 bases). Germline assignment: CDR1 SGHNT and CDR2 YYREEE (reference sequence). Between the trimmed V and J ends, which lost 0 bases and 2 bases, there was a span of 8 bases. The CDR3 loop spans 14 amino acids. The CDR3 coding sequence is TGTGCCAGCAGCTTGGGGGGGGGAAACTATGGCTACACCTTC. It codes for CASSLGGGNYGYTF.

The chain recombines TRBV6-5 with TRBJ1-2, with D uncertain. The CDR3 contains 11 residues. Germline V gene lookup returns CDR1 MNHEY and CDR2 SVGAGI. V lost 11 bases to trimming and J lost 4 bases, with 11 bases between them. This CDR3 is CAFSEGYGYTF. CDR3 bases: TGTGCCTTCTCAGAGGGCTATGGCTACACCTTC.

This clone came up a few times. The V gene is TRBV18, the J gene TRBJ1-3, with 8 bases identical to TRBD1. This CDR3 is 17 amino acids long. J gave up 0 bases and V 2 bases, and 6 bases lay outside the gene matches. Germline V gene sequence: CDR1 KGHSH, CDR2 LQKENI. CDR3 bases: TGTGCCAGCTCACCAAATCCGACAGGGGCCTCTGGAAACACCATATATTTT. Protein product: CASSPNPTGASGNTIYF.

The CDR3 bases are TGTGCCAGCAGCCGAAGAGGGTCAGACAATGAGCAGTTCTTC. It specifies CASSRRGSDNEQFF. This chain links TRBV3-1 (or the pseudogene TRBV3-2) with TRBJ2-1; D possibly corresponds to TRBD2 (5 bases). V gave up 4 bases and J gave up 5 bases, with 12 bases separating them. Germline V gives CDR1 LGHDT, CDR2 YNNKEL (reference sequence). This CDR3 has 14 residues.

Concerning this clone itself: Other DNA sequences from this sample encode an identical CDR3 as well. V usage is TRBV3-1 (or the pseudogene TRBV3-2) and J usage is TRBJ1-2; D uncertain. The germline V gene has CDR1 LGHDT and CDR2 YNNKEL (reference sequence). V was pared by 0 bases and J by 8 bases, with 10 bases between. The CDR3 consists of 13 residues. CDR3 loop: CASSQEGGFGYTF. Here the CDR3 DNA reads TGTGCCAGCAGCCAAGAGGGAGGGTTCGGCTACACCTTC.

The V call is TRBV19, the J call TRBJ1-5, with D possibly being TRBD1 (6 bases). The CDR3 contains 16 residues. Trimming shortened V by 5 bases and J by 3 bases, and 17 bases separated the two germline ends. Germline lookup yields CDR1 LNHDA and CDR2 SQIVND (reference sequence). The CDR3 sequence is CASSPRWTANNQPQHF. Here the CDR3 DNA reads TGTGCCAGTAGTCCTCGCTGGACAGCAAACAATCAGCCCCAGCATTTT.

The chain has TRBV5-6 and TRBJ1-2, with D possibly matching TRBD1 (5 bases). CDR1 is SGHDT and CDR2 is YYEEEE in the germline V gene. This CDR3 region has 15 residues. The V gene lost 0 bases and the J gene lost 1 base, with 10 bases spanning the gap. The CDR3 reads CASSLGSQGNYGYTF. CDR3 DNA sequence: TGTGCCAGCAGCTTGGGTTCCCAGGGTAACTATGGCTACACCTTC.

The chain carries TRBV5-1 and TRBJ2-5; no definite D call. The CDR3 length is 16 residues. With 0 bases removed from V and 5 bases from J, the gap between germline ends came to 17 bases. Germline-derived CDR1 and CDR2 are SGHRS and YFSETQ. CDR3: CASSLGLDGSGETQYF. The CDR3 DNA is TGCGCCAGCAGCTTGGGACTCGACGGCTCTGGGGAGACCCAGTACTTC.

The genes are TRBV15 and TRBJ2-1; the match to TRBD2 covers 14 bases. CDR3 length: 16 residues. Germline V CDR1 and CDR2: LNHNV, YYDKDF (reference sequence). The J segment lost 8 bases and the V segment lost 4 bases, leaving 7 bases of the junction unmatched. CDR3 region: CATSIGLAGGSDEQFF. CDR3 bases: TGTGCCACCAGCATTGGACTAGCGGGGGGATCGGATGAGCAGTTCTTC. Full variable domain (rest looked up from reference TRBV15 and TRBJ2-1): DAMVIQNPRYQVTQFGKPVTLSCSQTLNHNVMYWYQQKSSQAPKLLFHYYDKDFNNEADTPDNFQSRRPNTSFCFLDIRSPGLGDTAMYLCATSIGLAGGSDEQFFGPGTRLTVL.

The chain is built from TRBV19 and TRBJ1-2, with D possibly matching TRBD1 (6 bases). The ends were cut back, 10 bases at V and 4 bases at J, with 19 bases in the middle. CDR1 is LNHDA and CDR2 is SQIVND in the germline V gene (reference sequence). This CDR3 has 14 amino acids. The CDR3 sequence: CATHGYRDLYGYTF. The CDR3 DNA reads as TGTGCCACCCACGGCTACAGGGACCTCTATGGCTACACCTTC. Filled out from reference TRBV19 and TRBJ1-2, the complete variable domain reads DGGITQSPKYLFRKEGQNVTLSCEQNLNHDAMYWYRQDPGQGLRLIYYSQIVNDFQKGDIAEGYSVSREKKESFPLTVTSAQKNPTAFYLCATHGYRDLYGYTFGSGTRLTVV.

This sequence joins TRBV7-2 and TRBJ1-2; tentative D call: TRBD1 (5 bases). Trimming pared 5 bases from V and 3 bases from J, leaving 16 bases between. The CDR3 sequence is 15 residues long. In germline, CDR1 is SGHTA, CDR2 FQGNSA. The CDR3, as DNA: TGTGCCAGCAGCCTATTACCGACAGACTACTATGGCTACACCTTC. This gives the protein CASSLLPTDYYGYTF.

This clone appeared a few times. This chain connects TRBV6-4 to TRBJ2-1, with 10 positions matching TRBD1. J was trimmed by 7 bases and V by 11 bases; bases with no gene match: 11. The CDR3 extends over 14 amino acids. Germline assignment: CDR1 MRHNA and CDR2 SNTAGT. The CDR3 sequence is CAAGPGTGDNEQFF. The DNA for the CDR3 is TGTGCCGCCGGTCCCGGGACAGGGGATAATGAGCAGTTCTTC.

The CDR3 region is CASSLGAEGGWNTQYF. CDR3 coding DNA: TGTGCCAGCAGCTTAGGCGCTGAGGGCGGATGGAATACGCAGTATTTT. J is TRBJ2-3 and V is TRBV7-9; D might be TRBD2 (5 bases). Trimming shortened V by 1 base and J by 7 bases, and 18 bases separated the two germline ends. Germline CDR1 SEHNR, CDR2 FQNEAQ (reference sequence). The CDR3 runs 16 residues.

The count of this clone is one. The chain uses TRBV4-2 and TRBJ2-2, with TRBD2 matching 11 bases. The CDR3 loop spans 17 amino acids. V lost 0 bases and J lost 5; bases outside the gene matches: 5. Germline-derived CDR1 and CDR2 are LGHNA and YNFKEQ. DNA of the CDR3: TGTGCCAGCAGCCAAGAGGGGCTAGCGGGGGGTACCGGGGAGCTGTTTTTT. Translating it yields CASSQEGLAGGTGELFF.

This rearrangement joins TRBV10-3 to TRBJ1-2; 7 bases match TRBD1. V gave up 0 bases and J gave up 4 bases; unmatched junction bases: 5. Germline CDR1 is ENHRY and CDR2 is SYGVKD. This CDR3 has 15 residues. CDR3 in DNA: TGTGCCATCAGTGAGTCGAATACAGGGGTCTATGGCTACACCTTC. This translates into CAISESNTGVYGYTF.

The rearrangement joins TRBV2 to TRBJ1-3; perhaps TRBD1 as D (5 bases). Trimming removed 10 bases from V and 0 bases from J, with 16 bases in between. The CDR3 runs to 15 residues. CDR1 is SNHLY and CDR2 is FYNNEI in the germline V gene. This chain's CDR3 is CATGSDRPSGNTIYF. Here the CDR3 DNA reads TGTGCCACAGGATCAGACAGACCCTCTGGAAACACCATATATTTT.